A single sample is the source of the 24 T cell receptor beta chains below, sequenced in a study of beta chain features in type 1 diabetes. Study-wide results and limits: In all four CD4+ subsets, TCRB CDR3 length was significantly, moderately reduced in type 1 diabetes.

Expressed TCRB transcripts were sequenced because the isolated RNA had all been reverse transcribed beforehand. Generated by immunoSEQ multiplex PCR, the TCRdb table keeps only in-frame clones and is missing some. The sample has some 26,000 clones, roughly 70% seen once. No antigen has been assigned to these receptors. The sequencing sample was made of stem cell memory CD4+ T cells from blood. These receptors all stem from a woman between 40 and 50 years old with type 1 diabetes.

V is TRBV18 and J is TRBJ2-2; tentatively, D is TRBD1 (5 bases). The germline V and J ends were trimmed by 3 bases and 4 bases, with 12 bases remaining between them. The germline V gene encodes CDR1 KGHSH and CDR2 LQKENI. The CDR3 spans 15 residues. The CDR3 region is CASSPVTDITGELFF. CDR3 nucleotides: TGTGCCAGCTCACCTGTGACAGACATCACCGGGGAGCTGTTTTTT. The full variable domain, rest sourced from reference TRBV18 and TRBJ2-2, is NAGVMQNPRHLVRRRGQEARLRCSPMKGHSHVYWYRQLPEEGLKFMVYLQKENIIDESGMPKERFSAEFPKEGPSILRIQQVVRGDSAAYFCASSPVTDITGELFFGEGSRLTVL.

This clone has a handful of counts. The chain uses TRBV7-2 and TRBJ1-1; D gene unclear. The CDR3 runs to 11 residues. Germline CDR1 SGHTA, CDR2 FQGNSA. Trimming shortened V by 5 bases and J by 8 bases, and 9 bases separated the two germline ends. CDR3 in amino acids: CASSLYQEAFF. The CDR3 nucleotides are TGTGCCAGCAGCCTTTATCAGGAAGCTTTCTTT.

The chain employs TRBV11-2 and TRBJ1-1; TRBD1 aligns across 8 bases. CDR1 is SGHAT, CDR2 FQNNGV, per germline. The CDR3 loop spans 16 amino acids. V was clipped by 7 bases and J by 4 bases; unmatched bases: 14. The DNA of the CDR3 is TGTGCCAGCACCCAGGGGGCTCAGGGGGTGGGCACTGAAGCTTTCTTT. The encoded protein is CASTQGAQGVGTEAFF.

V usage is TRBV5-4 and J usage is TRBJ2-7, with 8 bases aligning to TRBD2. V trimming: 4 bases; J trimming: 2 bases; junction bases outside the gene matches: 5. This CDR3 has 14 amino acids. Germline CDR1 is SGHNT and CDR2 is YYREEE (reference sequence). DNA of the CDR3: TGTGCCAGCAGCGCTCTAGCGGGTCCCTACGAGCAGTACTTC. It codes for CASSALAGPYEQYF.

The rearrangement links TRBV19 to TRBJ2-2; the D gene is possibly TRBD2 (6 bases). The CDR3 contains 18 residues. Per the germline V gene, CDR1 is LNHDA and CDR2 is SQIVND (reference sequence). Trimming left V 4 bases short and J 2 bases short, with 20 bases between. The CDR3 loop is CASSRRPRDSPNTGELFF. In nucleotides, the CDR3 is TGTGCCAGTAGTAGACGCCCCCGGGACTCACCTAACACCGGGGAGCTGTTTTTT.

Note on this clone: One junction end disagrees with the germline gene, perhaps due to a read error. The J gene is TRBJ2-7, the V gene TRBV6-6; 8 nucleotides line up with TRBD1. Germline V CDR1 and CDR2: MNHNY, SVGAGI (reference sequence). The CDR3 contains 15 residues. For the CDR3, the DNA is TGTGCCAGCAACAGAGCAGGGGGCGCCTCCAACGAGCAGTACTTC. This sequence encodes CASNRAGGASNEQYF.

V and J are TRBV29-1 and TRBJ1-2; 8 bases are a match to TRBD1. V was pared by 3 bases and J by 2 bases, with 8 bases of the junction left unmatched. The CDR3 sequence is 15 residues long. Germline V gene sequence: CDR1 SQVTM, CDR2 ANQGSEA. In DNA form, the CDR3 reads TGCAGCGTTGAGTGGGGGGCAGGGGGCAACTATGGCTACACCTTC. Translation gives CSVEWGAGGNYGYTF.

The V gene is TRBV7-3, the J gene TRBJ2-1; 8 bases agree with TRBD2. Germline CDR1 is SGHTA and CDR2 is FQGTGA. V dropped 3 bases and J dropped 2; count of bases not matched to a gene: 3. The CDR3 extends over 15 amino acids. The CDR3 region is CASSFIAGTYNEQFF. DNA for the CDR3: TGTGCCAGCAGCTTTATAGCGGGGACCTACAATGAGCAGTTCTTC.

The chain combines TRBV7-9 with TRBJ1-4, with 8 bases matching TRBD1. CDR1 is SEHNR and CDR2 is FQNEAQ in the germline V gene (reference sequence). The CDR3 contains 15 residues. V gave up 2 bases and J gave up 7 bases; unmatched junction bases: 6. CDR3 sequence: CASSLYGQGGEKLFF. Here the CDR3 DNA reads TGTGCCAGCAGCTTATACGGACAGGGAGGTGAAAAACTGTTTTTT.

This clone turned up a few times. The gene calls are TRBV7-2 and TRBJ2-1; 11 bases align to TRBD2. The CDR3 has 18 amino acids. Germline V gives CDR1 SGHTA, CDR2 FQGNSA. The V and J ends lost 2 bases and 0 bases, in that order; junction bases with no gene match: 6. CDR3 DNA sequence: TGTGCCAGCAGCTTATTTCTAGCGGGAGGAAGCTCCTACAATGAGCAGTTCTTC. As protein: CASSLFLAGGSSYNEQFF. Full variable domain (rest looked up from reference TRBV7-2 and TRBJ2-1): GAGVSQSPSNKVTEKGKDVELRCDPISGHTALYWYRQSLGQGLEFLIYFQGNSAPDKSGLPSDRFSAERTGGSVSTLTIQRTQQEDSAVYLCASSLFLAGGSSYNEQFFGPGTRLTVL.

The chain uses TRBV6-5 and TRBJ1-1; D is possibly TRBD1 (5 bases). Trimming took off 6 bases at V and 10 bases at J, with 18 bases between the two ends. The V gene's germline CDR1 is MNHEY and CDR2 SVGAGI. This CDR3 is 13 amino acids long. The CDR3 DNA is TGTGCCAGCAGATTCGGACACCCCGAGGCAGCTTTCTTT. Encoded protein: CASRFGHPEAAFF.

The chain employs TRBV4-3 and TRBJ2-5; possibly TRBD2 for D (5 bases). The germline V gene has CDR1 LGHNA and CDR2 YSLEER. The CDR3 consists of 13 residues. Trimming left V 4 bases short and J 5 bases short, with 11 bases between. CDR3 DNA sequence: TGCGCCAGCAGCCCCCTGCCGGGGGAGACCCAGTACTTC. As protein: CASSPLPGETQYF.

CDR3 region: CASSPKTSGVDNEQFF. The CDR3 coding sequence is TGTGCCAGCAGCCCTAAGACTAGCGGGGTTGACAATGAGCAGTTCTTC. V is TRBV7-3 and J is TRBJ2-1, with 11 nucleotides matching TRBD2. Germline-derived CDR1 and CDR2 are SGHTA and FQGTGA. This CDR3 is built from 16 residues. The junction had 8 bases not matched to a gene; V was cut back by 5 bases and J by 5 bases.

The rearrangement uses TRBV7-2 and TRBJ1-1, with a possible D match to TRBD1 (5 bases). The germline V gene encodes CDR1 SGHTA and CDR2 FQGNSA. This CDR3 comprises 14 residues. V lost 1 base and J lost 1, with 7 bases in between. As DNA, the CDR3 is TGTGCCAGCAGCTTAGTTGGGGCGAACACTGAAGCTTTCTTT. It is translated as CASSLVGANTEAFF.

This chain connects TRBV9 to TRBJ2-1, with TRBD2 identical over 10 bases. V lost 0 bases, J lost 2 bases, and 2 bases stayed unmatched. This CDR3 comprises 16 residues. Germline V gene sequence: CDR1 SGDLS, CDR2 YYNGEE. CDR3 amino acids: CASSVGSGRAYNEQFF. As DNA, the CDR3 is TGTGCCAGCAGCGTAGGGAGCGGGAGGGCCTACAATGAGCAGTTCTTC.

The chain recombines TRBV6-5 with TRBJ2-1; 9 nucleotides agree with TRBD1. This CDR3 comprises 13 residues. Germline CDR1 MNHEY, CDR2 SVGAGI. After removal of 6 bases from V and 8 bases from J, the junction contained 5 bases not matched to a gene. DNA for the CDR3: TGTGCCAGCAGGCCCACAGGGGGCTATGAGCAGTTCTTC. Amino acids: CASRPTGGYEQFF.

The chain couples TRBV5-6 to TRBJ2-7; tentatively, D is TRBD1 (6 bases). V lost 5 bases and J 0 bases, leaving 12 bases between the germline ends. The CDR3 consists of 14 residues. Germline lookup yields CDR1 SGHDT and CDR2 YYEEEE. CDR3: CASRQGGYSYEQYF. CDR3 nucleotides: TGTGCCAGCAGACAGGGTGGGTACTCCTACGAGCAGTACTTC.

The J gene is TRBJ1-5, the V gene TRBV4-1, with TRBD1 as a possible D gene (5 bases). CDR1 is MGHRA, CDR2 YSYEKL, per germline. Trimming removed 5 bases from V and 6 bases from J, with 8 bases in between. This CDR3 is built from 12 residues. The CDR3 region is CASSLTGQPQHF. CDR3 coding DNA: TGCGCCAGCAGCTTAACAGGTCAGCCCCAGCATTTT.

V and J are TRBV7-2 and TRBJ2-7; possibly TRBD2 for D (6 bases). Germline lookup yields CDR1 SGHTA and CDR2 FQGNSA. The CDR3 consists of 15 residues. Trimming removed 1 base at V and 0 bases at J, with 10 bases between. CDR3 nucleotides: TGTGCCAGCAGCTTAGGAGCGGGCTTCTCCTACGAGCAGTACTTC. Translated, it gives CASSLGAGFSYEQYF.

This clone came up a few times. The chain carries TRBV7-2 and TRBJ1-5; D is ambiguous. Trimming removed 2 bases from V and 2 bases from J, with 4 bases in between. This CDR3 spans 13 amino acids. Germline CDR1 and CDR2: SGHTA and FQGNSA. The CDR3 here is CASSLTGNQPQHF. Written as DNA, the CDR3 is TGTGCCAGCAGCTTAACAGGCAATCAGCCCCAGCATTTT.

The chain has TRBV5-1 and TRBJ1-3; D gene unclear. Trimming took off 0 bases at V and 0 bases at J, with 7 bases between the two ends. This CDR3 is built from 15 residues. Germline CDR1 and CDR2: SGHRS and YFSETQ. The CDR3: CASSLEAGSGNTIYF. CDR3 DNA sequence: TGCGCCAGCAGCTTGGAGGCGGGCTCTGGAAACACCATATATTTT.

This chain joins TRBV7-2 and TRBJ1-1; D might be TRBD1 (6 bases). The CDR3 has 14 residues. CDR1 is SGHTA and CDR2 is FQGNSA in the germline V gene. V lost 5 bases to trimming and J lost 2 bases, with 12 bases between them. The CDR3 spells CASSPTGSNTEAFF. CDR3 in DNA: TGTGCCAGCAGCCCAACAGGGTCCAACACTGAAGCTTTCTTT.

The chain combines TRBV5-1 with TRBJ2-1, with 9 bases aligning to TRBD2. Germline CDR1 is SGHRS and CDR2 is YFSETQ. This CDR3 has 15 amino acids. V gave up 4 bases and J gave up 1 base; unmatched junction bases: 3. In nucleotides, the CDR3 is TGCGCCAGCAGCGCTAGCGGGGAATCCTACAATGAGCAGTTCTTC. Amino acid sequence: CASSASGESYNEQFF.

The chain carries TRBV6-1 and TRBJ1-1; D ambiguous. Germline values: CDR1 MNHNS, CDR2 SASEGT. Trimming pared 2 bases from V and 4 bases from J, leaving 17 bases between. The CDR3 sequence is 16 residues long. The CDR3 sequence: CASSETPPGGGTEAFF. CDR3 coding DNA: TGTGCCAGCAGTGAAACCCCCCCCGGAGGAGGCACTGAAGCTTTCTTT.